This entry describes one T cell receptor beta chain. No antigen is known for it. This sample stems from a study of PD-L1 blockade in urothelial cancer. The CDR3 sequence is 15 residues long. The trim removed 0 bases at V and 7 bases at J, leaving 5 bases unmatched. Germline V CDR1 and CDR2: SGHRS, YFSETQ. Study-wide points: Tumor-associated clones in blood expanded more at 3 weeks in durable-benefit patients.

Synthetic spike-ins, TCR analog templates, were added into each PCR. Generated by immunoSEQ multiplex PCR, the TCRdb table keeps only in-frame clones and is missing some. The data hold roughly 25,000 clones, with roughly 84% observed a single time. This receptor was identified in a man in his 70s with urothelial cancer. The chain uses TRBV5-1 and TRBJ1-4; TRBD1 matches at 8 bases. The sample in question was PBMCs, obtained around atezolizumab (anti-PD-L1) treatment. The CDR3 is CASSLGGQVPEKLFF. The CDR3 DNA reads as TGCGCCAGCAGCTTGGGGGGACAGGTGCCTGAAAAACTGTTTTTT.